This TCR beta chain was documented in a study of breast tumors, draining lymph nodes, adjacent tissues. TCRdb called the multiplex PCR reads again in MiXCR, with one record for every CDR3 protein. Altogether about 130,000 distinct CDR3 sequences are present, 21% being singletons, with the ten largest covering roughly 2%. The germline CDR1 and CDR2 sequences are ENHRY and SYGVKD. The V and J ends lost 11 bases and 6 bases respectively, with 14 bases between them. The CDR3 is made up of 13 amino acids. This clonotype was observed many times. Breast cancer patients provided tissue from their axillary draining lymph nodes.

The sequenced sample was axillary lymph node tissue. The rearrangement links TRBV10-3 to TRBJ1-6; no clear D. This clonotype was obtained from a female donor with breast cancer. Some clones in this sample may be carry-over from other donors' samples. The CDR3 DNA reads as TGTGCCGCAAGCCCGGGTTTTAATTCACCCCTCCACTTT. It yields the protein CAASPGFNSPLHF.